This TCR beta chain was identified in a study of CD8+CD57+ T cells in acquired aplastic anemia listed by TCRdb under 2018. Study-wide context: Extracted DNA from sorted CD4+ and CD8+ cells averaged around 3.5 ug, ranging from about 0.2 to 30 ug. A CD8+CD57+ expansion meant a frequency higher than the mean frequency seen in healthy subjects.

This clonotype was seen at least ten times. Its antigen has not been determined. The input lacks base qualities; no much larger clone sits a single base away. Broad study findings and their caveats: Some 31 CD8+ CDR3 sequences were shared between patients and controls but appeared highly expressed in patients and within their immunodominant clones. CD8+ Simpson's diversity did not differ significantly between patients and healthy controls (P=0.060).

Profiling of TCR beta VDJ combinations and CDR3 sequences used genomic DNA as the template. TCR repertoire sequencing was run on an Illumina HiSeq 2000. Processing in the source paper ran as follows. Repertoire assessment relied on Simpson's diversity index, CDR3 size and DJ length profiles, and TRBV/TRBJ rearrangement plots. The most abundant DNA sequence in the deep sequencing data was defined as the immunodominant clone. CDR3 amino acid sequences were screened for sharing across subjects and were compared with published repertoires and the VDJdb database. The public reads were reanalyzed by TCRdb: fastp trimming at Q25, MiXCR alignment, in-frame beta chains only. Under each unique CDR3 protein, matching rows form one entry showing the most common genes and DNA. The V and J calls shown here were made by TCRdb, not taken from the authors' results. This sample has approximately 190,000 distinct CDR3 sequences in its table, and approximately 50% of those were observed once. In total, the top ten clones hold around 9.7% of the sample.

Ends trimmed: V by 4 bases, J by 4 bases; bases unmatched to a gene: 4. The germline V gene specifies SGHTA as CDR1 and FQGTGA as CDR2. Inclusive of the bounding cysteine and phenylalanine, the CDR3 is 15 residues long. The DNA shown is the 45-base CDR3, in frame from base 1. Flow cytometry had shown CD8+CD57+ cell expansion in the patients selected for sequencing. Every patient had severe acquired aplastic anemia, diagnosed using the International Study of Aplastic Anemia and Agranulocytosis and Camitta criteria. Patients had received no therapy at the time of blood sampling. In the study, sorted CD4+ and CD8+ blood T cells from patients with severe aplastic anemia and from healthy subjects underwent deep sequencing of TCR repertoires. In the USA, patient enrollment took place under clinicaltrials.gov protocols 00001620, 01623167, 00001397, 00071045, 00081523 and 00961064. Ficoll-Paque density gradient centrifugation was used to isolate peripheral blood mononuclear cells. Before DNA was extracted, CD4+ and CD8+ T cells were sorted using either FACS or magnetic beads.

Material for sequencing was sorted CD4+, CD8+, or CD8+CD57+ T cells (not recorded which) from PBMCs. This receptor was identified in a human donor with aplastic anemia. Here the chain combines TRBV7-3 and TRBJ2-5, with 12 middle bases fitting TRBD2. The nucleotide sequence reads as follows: TGTGCCAGCAGCTATACGGGACTAGCGGGAGAGACCCAGTACTTC. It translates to CASSYTGLAGETQYF.